This entry describes one T cell receptor beta chain. This record comes from a study of T cell changes during pregnancy in multiple sclerosis. Data came from immunoSEQ multiplex PCR; TCRdb stores just in-frame clones and leaves some out. The data show more than 75,000 clones, approximately 94% seen once. The V gene lost 3 bases and the J gene lost 4 bases, with 16 bases spanning the gap. The CDR3 has 15 amino acids. The germline V gene has CDR1 SGHKS and CDR2 YYEKEE (reference sequence). The gene calls are TRBV5-5 and TRBJ1-2, with TRBD1 as a possible D gene (5 bases). The sample in question was peripheral blood, obtained in the third trimester of pregnancy. The TCR sequence derives from a female donor with multiple sclerosis, enrolled in a pregnancy study. The CDR3 bases are TGTGCCAGCAGCTCCTCCGGGGGGGAGAGCTATGGCTACACCTTC. Its protein product is CASSSSGGESYGYTF.